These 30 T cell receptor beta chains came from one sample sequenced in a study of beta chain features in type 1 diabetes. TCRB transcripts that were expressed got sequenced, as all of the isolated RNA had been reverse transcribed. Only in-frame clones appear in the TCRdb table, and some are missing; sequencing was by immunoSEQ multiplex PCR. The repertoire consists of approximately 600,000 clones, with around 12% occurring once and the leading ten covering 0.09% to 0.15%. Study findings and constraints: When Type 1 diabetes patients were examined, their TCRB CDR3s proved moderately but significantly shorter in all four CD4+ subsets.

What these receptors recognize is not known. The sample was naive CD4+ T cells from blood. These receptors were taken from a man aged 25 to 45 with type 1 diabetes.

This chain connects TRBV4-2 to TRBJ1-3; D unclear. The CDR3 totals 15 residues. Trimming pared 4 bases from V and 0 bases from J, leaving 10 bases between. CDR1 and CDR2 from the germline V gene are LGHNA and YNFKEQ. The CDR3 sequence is CASSPTDGSGNTIYF. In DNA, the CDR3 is TGTGCCAGCAGCCCCACCGACGGCTCTGGAAACACCATATATTTT.

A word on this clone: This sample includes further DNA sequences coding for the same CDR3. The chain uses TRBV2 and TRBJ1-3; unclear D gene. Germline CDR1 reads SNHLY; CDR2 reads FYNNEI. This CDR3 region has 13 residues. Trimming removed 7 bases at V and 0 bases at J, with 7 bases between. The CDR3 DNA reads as TGTGCCAGCACGAGAGACTCTGGAAACACCATATATTTT. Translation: CASTRDSGNTIYF.

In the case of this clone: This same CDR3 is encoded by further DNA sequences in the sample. This chain's CDR3 is CASSSPGTGGNYGYTF. As DNA, the CDR3 is TGTGCCAGCAGTTCACCCGGGACAGGGGGGAACTATGGCTACACCTTC. The rearrangement joins TRBV28 to TRBJ1-2; 11 bases are shared with TRBD1. The ends lost 4 bases at V and 2 bases at J; junction bases unmatched: 6. The CDR3 is 16 amino acids. Germline CDR1 MDHEN, CDR2 SYDVKM.

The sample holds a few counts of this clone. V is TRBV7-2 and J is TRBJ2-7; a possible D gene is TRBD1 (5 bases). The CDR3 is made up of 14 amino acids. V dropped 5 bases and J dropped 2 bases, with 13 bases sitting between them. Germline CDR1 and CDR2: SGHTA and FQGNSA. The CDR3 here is CASSPQGSPYEQYF. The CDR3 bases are TGTGCCAGCAGCCCTCAGGGTTCGCCCTACGAGCAGTACTTC.

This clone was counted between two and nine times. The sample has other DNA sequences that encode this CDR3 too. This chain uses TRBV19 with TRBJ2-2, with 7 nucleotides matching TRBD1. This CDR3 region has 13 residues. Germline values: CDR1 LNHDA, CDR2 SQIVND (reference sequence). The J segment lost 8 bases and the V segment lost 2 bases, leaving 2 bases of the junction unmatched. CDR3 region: CASSIRGQGELFF. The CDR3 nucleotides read TGTGCCAGTAGTATAAGGGGGCAGGGGGAGCTGTTTTTT.

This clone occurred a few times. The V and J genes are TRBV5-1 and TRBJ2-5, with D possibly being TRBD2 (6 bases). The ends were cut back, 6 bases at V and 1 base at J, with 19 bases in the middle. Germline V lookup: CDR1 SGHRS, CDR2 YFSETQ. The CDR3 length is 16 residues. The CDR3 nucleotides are TGCGCCAGCACCCTGATCCCGCGGGGTCCCCAAGAGACCCAGTACTTC. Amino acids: CASTLIPRGPQETQYF. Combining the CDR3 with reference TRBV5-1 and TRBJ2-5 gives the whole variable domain KAGVTQTPRYLIKTRGQQVTLSCSPISGHRSVSWYQQTPGQGLQFLFEYFSETQRNKGNFPGRFSGRQFSNSRSEMNVSTLELGDSALYLCASTLIPRGPQETQYFGPGTRLLVL.

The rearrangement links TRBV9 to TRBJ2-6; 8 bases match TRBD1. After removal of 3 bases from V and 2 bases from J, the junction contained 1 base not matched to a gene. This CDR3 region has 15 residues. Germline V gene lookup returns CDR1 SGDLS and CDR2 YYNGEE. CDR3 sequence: CASSAQGAGANVLTF. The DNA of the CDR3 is TGTGCCAGCAGCGCACAGGGGGCTGGGGCCAACGTCCTGACTTTC.

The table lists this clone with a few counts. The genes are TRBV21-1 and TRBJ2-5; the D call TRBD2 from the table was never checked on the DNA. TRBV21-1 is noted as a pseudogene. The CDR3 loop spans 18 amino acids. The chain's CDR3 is CASSKAGAGGPQFETQYF. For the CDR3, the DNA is TGTGCCAGCAGCAAAGCGGGGGCGGGAGGACCCCAATTCGAGACCCAGTACTTC.

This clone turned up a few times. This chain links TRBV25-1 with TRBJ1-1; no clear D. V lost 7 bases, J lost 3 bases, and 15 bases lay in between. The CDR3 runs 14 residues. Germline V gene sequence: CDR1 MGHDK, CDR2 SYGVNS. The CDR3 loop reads CASTPSGLDTEAFF. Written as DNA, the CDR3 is TGTGCCAGCACCCCCTCCGGGTTAGACACTGAAGCTTTCTTT.

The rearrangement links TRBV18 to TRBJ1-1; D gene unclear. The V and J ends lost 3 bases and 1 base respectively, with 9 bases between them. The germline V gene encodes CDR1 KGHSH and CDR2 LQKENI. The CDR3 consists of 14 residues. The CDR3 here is CASSPSEGNTEAFF. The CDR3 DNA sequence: TGTGCCAGCTCACCGTCGGAGGGGAACACTGAAGCTTTCTTT.

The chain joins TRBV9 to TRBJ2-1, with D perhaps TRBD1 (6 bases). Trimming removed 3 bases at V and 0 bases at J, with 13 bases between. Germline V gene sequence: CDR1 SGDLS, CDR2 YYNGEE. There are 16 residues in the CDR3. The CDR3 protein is CASSARTASSYNEQFF. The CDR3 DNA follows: TGTGCCAGCAGCGCGCGGACAGCTAGCTCCTACAATGAGCAGTTCTTC. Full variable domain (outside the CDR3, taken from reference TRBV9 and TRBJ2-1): DSGVTQTPKHLITATGQRVTLRCSPRSGDLSVYWYQQSLDQGLQFLIQYYNGEERAKGNILERFSAQQFPDLHSELNLSSLELGDSALYFCASSARTASSYNEQFFGPGTRLTVL.

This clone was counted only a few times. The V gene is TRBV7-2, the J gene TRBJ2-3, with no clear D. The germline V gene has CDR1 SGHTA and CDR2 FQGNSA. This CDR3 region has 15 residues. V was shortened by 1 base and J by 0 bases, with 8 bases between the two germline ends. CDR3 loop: CASSLGIGSTDTQYF. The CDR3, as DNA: TGTGCCAGCAGCTTAGGGATCGGGAGCACAGATACGCAGTATTTT.

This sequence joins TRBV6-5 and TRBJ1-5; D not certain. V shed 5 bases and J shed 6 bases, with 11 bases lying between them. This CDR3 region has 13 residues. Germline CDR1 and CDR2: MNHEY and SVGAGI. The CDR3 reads CASSTQAGQPQHF. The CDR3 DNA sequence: TGTGCCAGCAGTACCCAGGCTGGTCAGCCCCAGCATTTT.

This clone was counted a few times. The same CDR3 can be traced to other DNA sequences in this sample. The chain's CDR3 is CASSVQGNTGELFF. In DNA, the CDR3 is TGTGCCAGCAGCGTACAGGGTAACACCGGGGAGCTGTTTTTT. The chain couples TRBV9 to TRBJ2-2; tentative D call: TRBD1 (5 bases). CDR1 SGDLS and CDR2 YYNGEE come from the germline V gene. The CDR3 is 14 amino acids. Trimming stripped 1 base from V and 2 bases from J, with 6 bases between.

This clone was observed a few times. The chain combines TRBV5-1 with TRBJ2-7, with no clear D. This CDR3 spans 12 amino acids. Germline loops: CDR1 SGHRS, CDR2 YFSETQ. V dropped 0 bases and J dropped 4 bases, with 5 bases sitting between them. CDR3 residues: CASSLGRYEQYF. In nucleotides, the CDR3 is TGCGCCAGCAGCTTGGGTCGGTACGAGCAGTACTTC. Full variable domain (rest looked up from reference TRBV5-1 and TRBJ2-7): KAGVTQTPRYLIKTRGQQVTLSCSPISGHRSVSWYQQTPGQGLQFLFEYFSETQRNKGNFPGRFSGRQFSNSRSEMNVSTLELGDSALYLCASSLGRYEQYFGPGTRLTVT.

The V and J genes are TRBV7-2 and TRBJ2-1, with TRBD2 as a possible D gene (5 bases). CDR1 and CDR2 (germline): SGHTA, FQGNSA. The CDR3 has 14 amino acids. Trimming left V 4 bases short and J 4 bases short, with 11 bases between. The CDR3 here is CASSSSGLYNEQFF. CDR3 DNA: TGTGCCAGCAGCTCAAGCGGATTATACAATGAGCAGTTCTTC.

The DNA for the CDR3 is TGCGCCAGCAGCCTGGCTCGTGAGGGTGACGAGCAGTACTTC. Protein: CASSLAREGDEQYF. The rearrangement uses TRBV5-1 and TRBJ2-7, with a possible D match to TRBD2 (5 bases). Per germline, CDR1 SGHRS and CDR2 YFSETQ. This CDR3 contains 14 residues. Between the trimmed V and J ends, which lost 4 bases and 5 bases, there was a span of 16 bases.

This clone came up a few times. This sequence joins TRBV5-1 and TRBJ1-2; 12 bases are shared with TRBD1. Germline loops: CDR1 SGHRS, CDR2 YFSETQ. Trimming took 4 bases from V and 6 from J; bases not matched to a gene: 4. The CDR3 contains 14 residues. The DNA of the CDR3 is TGCGCCAGCAGCGGGACAGGGGGCGCGAATGGCTACACCTTC. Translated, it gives CASSGTGGANGYTF.

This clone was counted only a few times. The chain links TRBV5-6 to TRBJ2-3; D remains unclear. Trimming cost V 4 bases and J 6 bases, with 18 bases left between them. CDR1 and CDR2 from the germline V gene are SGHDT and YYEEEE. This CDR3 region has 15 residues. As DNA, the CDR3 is TGTGCCAGCAGCGTAGGTTTCCTCTCTGCGGATACGCAGTATTTT. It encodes CASSVGFLSADTQYF.

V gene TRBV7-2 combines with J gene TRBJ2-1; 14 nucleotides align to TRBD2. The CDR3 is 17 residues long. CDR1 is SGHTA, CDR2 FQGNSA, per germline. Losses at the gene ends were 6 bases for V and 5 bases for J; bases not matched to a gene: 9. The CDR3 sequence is CASSPGGTSGGNNEQFF. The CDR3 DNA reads TGTGCCAGCAGTCCCGGAGGGACTAGCGGGGGAAACAATGAGCAGTTCTTC.

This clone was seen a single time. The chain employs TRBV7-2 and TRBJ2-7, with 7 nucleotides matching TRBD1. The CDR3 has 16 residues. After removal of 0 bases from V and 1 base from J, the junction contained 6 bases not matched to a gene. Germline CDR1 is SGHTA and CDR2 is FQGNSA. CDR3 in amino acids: CASSLAGDSLSYEQYF. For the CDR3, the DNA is TGTGCCAGCAGCTTAGCGGGGGACAGTTTGTCCTACGAGCAGTACTTC.

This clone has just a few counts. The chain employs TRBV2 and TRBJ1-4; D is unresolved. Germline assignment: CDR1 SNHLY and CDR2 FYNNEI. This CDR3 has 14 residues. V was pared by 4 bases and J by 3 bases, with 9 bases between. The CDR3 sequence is CASSVSNANEKLFF. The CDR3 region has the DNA TGTGCCAGCAGTGTTAGTAATGCTAATGAAAAACTGTTTTTT.

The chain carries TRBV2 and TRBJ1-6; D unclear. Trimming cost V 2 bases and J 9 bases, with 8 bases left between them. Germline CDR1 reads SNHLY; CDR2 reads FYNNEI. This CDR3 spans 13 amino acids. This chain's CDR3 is CASSEYGSSPLHF. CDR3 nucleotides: TGTGCCAGCAGTGAATACGGATCTTCACCCCTCCACTTT.

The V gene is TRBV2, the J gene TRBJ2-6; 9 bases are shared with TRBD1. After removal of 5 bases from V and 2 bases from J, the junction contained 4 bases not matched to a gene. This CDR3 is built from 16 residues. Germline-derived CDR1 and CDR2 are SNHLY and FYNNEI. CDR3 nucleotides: TGTGCCAGCAGTAGTGGGACAGGGACTGGGGCCAACGTCCTGACTTTC. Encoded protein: CASSSGTGTGANVLTF. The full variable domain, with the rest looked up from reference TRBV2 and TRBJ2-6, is EPEVTQTPSHQVTQMGQEVILRCVPISNHLYFYWYRQILGQKVEFLVSFYNNEISEKSEIFDDQFSVERPDGSNFTLKIRSTKLEDSAMYFCASSSGTGTGANVLTFGAGSRLTVL.

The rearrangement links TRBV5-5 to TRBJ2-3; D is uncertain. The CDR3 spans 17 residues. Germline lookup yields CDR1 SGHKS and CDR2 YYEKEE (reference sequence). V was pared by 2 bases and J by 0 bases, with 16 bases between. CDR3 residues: CASSFSRPNPSTDTQYF. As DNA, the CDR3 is TGTGCCAGCAGCTTTTCGCGGCCCAACCCCAGCACAGATACGCAGTATTTT.

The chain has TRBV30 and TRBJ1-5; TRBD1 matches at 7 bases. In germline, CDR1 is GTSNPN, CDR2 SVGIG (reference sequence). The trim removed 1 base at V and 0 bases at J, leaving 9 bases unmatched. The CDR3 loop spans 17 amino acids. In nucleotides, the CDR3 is TGTGCCTGGAGTGCAGGGACAGCCAGTGATAGCAATCAGCCCCAGCATTTT. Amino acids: CAWSAGTASDSNQPQHF.

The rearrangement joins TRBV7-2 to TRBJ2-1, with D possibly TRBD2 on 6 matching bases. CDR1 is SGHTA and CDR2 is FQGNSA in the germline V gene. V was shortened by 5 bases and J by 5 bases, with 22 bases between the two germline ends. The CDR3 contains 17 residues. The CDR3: CASSQLGGTGGHNEQFF. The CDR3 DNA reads TGTGCCAGCAGCCAATTAGGCGGGACCGGGGGACACAATGAGCAGTTCTTC.

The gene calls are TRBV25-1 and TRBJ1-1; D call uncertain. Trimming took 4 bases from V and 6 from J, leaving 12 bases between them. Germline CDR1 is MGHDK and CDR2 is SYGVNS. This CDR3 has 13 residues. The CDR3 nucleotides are TGTGCCAGCAGTGCCCAACTCGGATCTGAAGCTTTCTTT. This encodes CASSAQLGSEAFF.

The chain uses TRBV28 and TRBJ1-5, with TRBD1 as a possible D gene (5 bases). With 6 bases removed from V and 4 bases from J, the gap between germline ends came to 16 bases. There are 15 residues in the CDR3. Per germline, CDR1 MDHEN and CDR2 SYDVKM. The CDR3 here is CASSSAGGWNQPQHF. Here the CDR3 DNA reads TGTGCCAGCAGCTCCGCGGGGGGTTGGAATCAGCCCCAGCATTTT.

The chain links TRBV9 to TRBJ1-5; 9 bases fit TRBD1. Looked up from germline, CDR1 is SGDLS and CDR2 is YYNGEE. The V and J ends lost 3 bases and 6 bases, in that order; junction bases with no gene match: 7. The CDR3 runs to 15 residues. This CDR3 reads CASSGTGDSGQPQHF. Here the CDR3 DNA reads TGTGCCAGCAGCGGGACAGGGGATTCCGGTCAGCCCCAGCATTTT.